These 22 T cell receptor beta chains were sequenced from one sample in a study of T cell repertoires in cytomegalovirus infection. TCRdb processed the reads anew with MiXCR; each CDR3 protein has one entry. The data hold under 150,000 distinct CDR3 sequences, with 30% to 35% observed a single time. The antigens these receptors bind are not known. Sequenced here: CD8+ T cells from cultured PBMCs, sampled from culture after CMV antigen stimulation. All receptors derive from a human donor in good health (CMV status not recorded). Some clones in this sample may be carry-over from other donors' samples.

This chain uses TRBV15 with TRBJ2-7, with D tentatively TRBD1 (6 bases). Germline values: CDR1 LNHNV, CDR2 YYDKDF (reference sequence). This CDR3 has 15 residues. The V and J ends lost 1 base and 1 base respectively, with 11 bases between them. As DNA, the CDR3 is TGTGCCACCAGCAGAGGGACAGCTCCTTCCTACGAGCAGTACTTC. Its protein product is CATSRGTAPSYEQYF.

V usage is TRBV12-3 or TRBV12-4 and J usage is TRBJ2-2; D ambiguous. The CDR3 length is 13 residues. V was cut by 7 bases and J by 2 bases, with 8 bases left in between. The CDR3 here is CASITDNTGELFF. DNA for the CDR3: TGTGCCAGCATTACAGATAACACCGGGGAGCTGTTTTTT.

This chain links TRBV6-5 with TRBJ2-7, with D perhaps given as TRBD1 or TRBD2 (6 bases each). Trimming stripped 3 bases from V and 5 bases from J, with 11 bases between. Germline values: CDR1 MNHEY, CDR2 SVGAGI. This CDR3 contains 13 residues. The CDR3 region has the DNA TGTGCCAGCAGTTATGGGGGGCCCAACGAGCAGTACTTC. Translating gives CASSYGGPNEQYF.

This clonotype turned up a few times. This chain uses TRBV7-8 with TRBJ2-3, with D perhaps given as TRBD1 or TRBD2 (5 bases each). This CDR3 comprises 15 residues. V dropped 5 bases and J dropped 2 bases, with 14 bases sitting between them. CDR1 SGHVS and CDR2 FQNEAQ come from the germline V gene. The CDR3 DNA follows: TGTGCCAGCAGCGAAGGTGGGGGAGTCACAGATACGCAGTATTTT. This translates into CASSEGGGVTDTQYF.

This clonotype showed up just once. The chain combines TRBV7-4 with TRBJ1-6; D gene unclear. Germline V gene data show CDR1 as SGHVT and CDR2 as SQSDAQ. Trimming shortened V by 4 bases and J by 7 bases, and 20 bases separated the two germline ends. This CDR3 comprises 17 residues. The DNA of the CDR3 is TGTGCCAGCAGCTGGGCGAGGGCCTCCGGAACGAATTCACCCCTCCACTTT. Its translation is CASSWARASGTNSPLHF.

DNA for the CDR3: TGCGCCAGCAGCCAAGAGGCTAGCGAGGGCTACAATGAGCAGTTCTTC. Residues: CASSQEASEGYNEQFF. The V call is TRBV4-1, the J call TRBJ2-1; possible D gene TRBD2, 6 bases. The germline V gene encodes CDR1 MGHRA and CDR2 YSYEKL. Trimming left V 0 bases short and J 3 bases short, with 12 bases between. The CDR3 spans 16 residues.

This chain links TRBV25-1 with TRBJ1-1; possibly TRBD1 for D (6 bases). This CDR3 has 13 amino acids. Trimming took 7 bases from V and 14 from J, leaving 23 bases between them. Germline V gene lookup returns CDR1 MGHDK and CDR2 SYGVNS. CDR3 bases: TGTGCCAGCACCCCACTCGGTGGGGGCCCCAGGTTCTTT. This gives the protein CASTPLGGGPRFF. Full variable domain (remainder filled in from reference TRBV25-1 and TRBJ1-1): EADIYQTPRYLVIGTGKKITLECSQTMGHDKMYWYQQDPGMELHLIHYSYGVNSTEKGDLSSESTVSRIRTEHFPLTLESARPSHTSQYLCASTPLGGGPRFFGQGTRLTVV.

This clonotype was counted many times. The CDR3 is CASSDGTGYDQPQHF. The CDR3 coding sequence is TGTGCCAGCAGTGACGGGACAGGGTACGATCAGCCCCAGCATTTT. The V and J genes are TRBV28 and TRBJ1-5; TRBD1 matches 9 bases. The CDR3 is 15 amino acids. Germline V gene lookup returns CDR1 MDHEN and CDR2 SYDVKM. The V and J ends lost 5 bases and 5 bases, in that order; junction bases with no gene match: 7. The whole variable domain, filled in from reference TRBV28 and TRBJ1-5, reads DVKVTQSSRYLVKRTGEKVFLECVQDMDHENMFWYRQDPGLGLRLIYFSYDVKMKEKGDIPEGYSVSREKKERFSLILESASTNQTSMYLCASSDGTGYDQPQHFGDGTRLSIL.

The chain carries TRBV7-3 and TRBJ2-7, with a tentative D call TRBD1 (5 bases). This CDR3 comprises 13 residues. CDR1 is SGHTA and CDR2 is FQGTGA in the germline V gene. With 4 bases removed from V and 4 bases from J, the gap between germline ends came to 11 bases. This CDR3 reads CASSSTTGYEQYF. As DNA, the CDR3 is TGTGCCAGCAGCTCCACCACAGGATACGAGCAGTACTTC. The full variable domain, its missing parts supplied by reference TRBV7-3 and TRBJ2-7, is GAGVSQTPSNKVTEKGKYVELRCDPISGHTALYWYRQSLGQGPEFLIYFQGTGAADDSGLPNDRFFAVRPEGSVSTLKIQRTERGDSAVYLCASSSTTGYEQYFGPGTRLTVT.

This clonotype was counted at least ten times. The V and J genes are TRBV12-3 or TRBV12-4 and TRBJ1-1; D uncertain. The CDR3 is 13 residues long. V was pared by 7 bases and J by 4 bases, with 13 bases between. CDR3 region: CASTLGLLTEAFF. For the CDR3, the DNA is TGTGCCAGCACCCTCGGTCTACTCACTGAAGCTTTCTTT.

The chain has TRBV7-9 and TRBJ2-5; no clear D. Trimming pared 1 base from V and 3 bases from J, leaving 9 bases between. There are 14 residues in the CDR3. Germline V gene sequence: CDR1 SEHNR, CDR2 FQNEAQ (reference sequence). The CDR3 DNA reads TGTGCCAGCAGCTTAGTCCCCCGGGAAGAGACCCAGTACTTC. It yields the protein CASSLVPREETQYF.

The chain uses TRBV12-3 or TRBV12-4 and TRBJ1-1; unclear D gene. Trimming shortened V by 1 base and J by 11 bases, and 8 bases separated the two germline ends. The CDR3 sequence is 11 residues long. CDR3 in amino acids: CASSLGGMAFF. DNA of the CDR3: TGTGCCAGCAGTTTAGGGGGTATGGCTTTCTTT.

CDR3 nucleotide sequence: TGTGCCAGCAGCGCCCCGGGACTAGTTTATCCTGAGCAGTTCTTC. It specifies CASSAPGLVYPEQFF. The chain joins TRBV7-9 to TRBJ2-1; 8 nucleotides line up with TRBD2. The CDR3 runs to 15 residues. After removal of 5 bases from V and 9 bases from J, the junction contained 12 bases not matched to a gene. The germline V gene has CDR1 SEHNR and CDR2 FQNEAQ (reference sequence).

The chain employs TRBV6-2 or TRBV6-3 and TRBJ1-6; tentatively, D is TRBD1 (5 bases). V was clipped by 4 bases and J by 5 bases, with 9 bases between them. The CDR3 is 14 amino acids. Looked up from germline, CDR1 is MNHEY and CDR2 is SVGEGT. The CDR3 nucleotides read TGTGCCAGCAGTTGGGACCCGGATAATTCACCCCTCCACTTT. It encodes CASSWDPDNSPLHF.

There are a few counts of this clonotype. V usage is TRBV12-3 or TRBV12-4 and J usage is TRBJ2-3, with a tentative D call TRBD1 (5 bases). The CDR3 covers 14 residues. V shed 3 bases and J shed 6 bases, with 13 bases lying between them. CDR3 sequence: CASSFVGARDTQYF. The CDR3 region has the DNA TGTGCCAGCAGTTTTGTAGGGGCGCGGGATACGCAGTATTTT.

This clonotype was picked up a small number of times. The genes are TRBV7-6 and TRBJ2-1, with D possibly TRBD2 on 5 matching bases. This CDR3 region has 13 residues. Between the trimmed V and J ends, which lost 0 bases and 10 bases, there was a span of 10 bases. The germline gives CDR1 SGHVS, CDR2 FNYEAQ. The CDR3, as DNA: TGTGCCAGCAGCTTAGCAGCGCGAGGGGAGCAGTTCTTC. This codes for CASSLAARGEQFF.

The chain joins TRBV28 to TRBJ2-1; possibly TRBD2 for D (7 bases). This CDR3 has 14 residues. The V and J ends lost 11 bases and 4 bases respectively, with 18 bases between them. Germline CDR1 MDHEN, CDR2 SYDVKM. CDR3 amino acids: CASIRGGHYNEQFF. CDR3 coding DNA: TGTGCCTCAATTCGCGGGGGCCATTACAATGAGCAGTTCTTC.

The rearrangement uses TRBV2 and TRBJ2-1, with D possibly being TRBD1 (7 bases). The V and J ends lost 4 bases and 4 bases respectively, with 17 bases between them. Germline V CDR1 and CDR2: SNHLY, FYNNEI. The CDR3 has 16 amino acids. The CDR3 DNA sequence: TGTGCCAGCAGTGGGGCAGGGGGGAACCATTACAATGAGCAGTTCTTC. This encodes CASSGAGGNHYNEQFF. The whole variable domain, remainder taken from reference TRBV2 and TRBJ2-1, is EPEVTQTPSHQVTQMGQEVILRCVPISNHLYFYWYRQILGQKVEFLVSFYNNEISEKSEIFDDQFSVERPDGSNFTLKIRSTKLEDSAMYFCASSGAGGNHYNEQFFGPGTRLTVL.

This clonotype was picked up a small number of times. In nucleotides, the CDR3 is TGTGCCAGCAGTGCAAGCCATAGCAATCAGCCCCAGCATTTT. It translates to CASSASHSNQPQHF. This chain links TRBV2 with TRBJ1-5; unclear D gene. The CDR3 spans 14 residues. Germline V gives CDR1 SNHLY, CDR2 FYNNEI. The V and J ends lost 4 bases and 0 bases respectively, with 7 bases between them.

This clonotype came up a few times. V usage is TRBV25-1 and J usage is TRBJ1-1; possible D gene TRBD1, 6 bases. Germline lookup yields CDR1 MGHDK and CDR2 SYGVNS. V gave up 2 bases and J gave up 1 base, with 8 bases separating them. The CDR3 length is 14 residues. CDR3: CASSEGQRNTEAFF. CDR3 DNA sequence: TGTGCCAGCAGTGAAGGACAGCGGAACACTGAAGCTTTCTTT.

This clonotype came up a few times. J is TRBJ1-1 and V is TRBV11-2; D perhaps matches TRBD1 (5 bases). Trimming removed 2 bases from V and 0 bases from J, with 10 bases in between. CDR3 size: 15 residues. Germline V gives CDR1 SGHAT, CDR2 FQNNGV. In DNA form, the CDR3 reads TGTGCCAGCAGCTTATACGCAGGGATGAACACTGAAGCTTTCTTT. This sequence encodes CASSLYAGMNTEAFF.

This chain joins TRBV12-3 or TRBV12-4 and TRBJ1-5; D gene uncertain. V was shortened by 6 bases and J by 0 bases, with 9 bases between the two germline ends. This CDR3 region has 14 residues. CDR3 sequence: CASRGPTSNQPQHF. The CDR3 coding sequence is TGTGCCAGCAGAGGACCGACTAGCAATCAGCCCCAGCATTTT.